This is a list of T cell receptor beta chains from one sample in a study of blood T cells in healthy people across ages. One entry per CDR3 protein, called by TCRdb with MiXCR from the 5' RACE reads. Altogether 1.5 million to 1.9 million distinct CDR3 sequences are present, approximately 43% being singletons, with the ten largest covering approximately 4.1%. Source material: blood. These receptors originate from a woman aged 18-29 years in good health. CDR3s include the opening cysteine and the closing phenylalanine or tryptophan. D genes are given only for firm matches. Expanded clones get a size class; other rows say once, few or many, or leave the size out.

size,V,D,J,CDR3,DNA
-,TRBV3-1,-,TRBJ2-1,CASSQVQYNEQFF,TGTGCCAGCAGCCAGGTGCAGTACAATGAGCAGTTCTTC
-,TRBV5-1,TRBD1,TRBJ2-7,CASSTGTGNYNEQYF,TGCGCCAGCAGCACAGGGACAGGGAATTACAATGAGCAGTACTTC
-,TRBV21-1,-,TRBJ1-2,CASSKFPGADVYGYTF,TGTGCCAGCAGCAAATTCCCCGGTGCAGACGTCTATGGCTACACCTTC
-,TRBV29-1,-,TRBJ2-4,CSVEFEAKNIQYF,TGCAGCGTTGAATTTGAAGCCAAAAACATTCAGTACTTC
-,TRBV12-3/TRBV12-4,-,TRBJ2-7,CAGSSGTPYEQYF,TGTGCCGGCAGTTCCGGGACGCCCTACGAGCAGTACTTC
few,TRBV7-2,-,TRBJ2-7,CASNLRGQIYEQYF,TGTGCCAGCAACCTCCGCGGACAGATCTACGAGCAGTACTTC
once,TRBV7-3,TRBD1,TRBJ1-2,CASSSQGYGGYTF,TGTGCCAGCAGCTCACAGGGGTACGGGGGCTACACCTTC
once,TRBV7-8,-,TRBJ2-4,CASGLVVTWGRENIQYF,TGTGCCAGCGGCTTAGTAGTCACCTGGGGGCGAGAAAACATTCAGTACTTC
few,TRBV4-3,-,TRBJ2-5,CASSQDIGSQETQYF,TGCGCCAGCAGCCAAGATATCGGCTCCCAAGAGACCCAGTACTTC
-,TRBV18,-,TRBJ1-1,CASSPQGGSPEAFF,TGTGCCAGCTCACCACAGGGGGGGTCCCCTGAAGCTTTCTTT
few,TRBV4-1,-,TRBJ1-5,CASSQDDRNQPQHF,TGCGCCAGCAGCCAAGATGACCGCAATCAGCCCCAGCATTTT
-,TRBV6-5,-,TRBJ2-4,CASSPPLATRNIQYF,TGTGCCAGCAGTCCGCCTCTAGCGACCCGAAACATTCAGTACTTC
-,TRBV5-1,TRBD1,TRBJ2-7,CASSLMVTGAYEQYF,TGCGCCAGCAGCTTGATGGTGACAGGGGCCTACGAGCAGTACTTC
-,TRBV6-5,-,TRBJ2-1,CASTLGHGIHEQFF,TGTGCCAGCACCTTGGGACATGGAATCCACGAGCAGTTCTTC
many,TRBV20-1,TRBD1,TRBJ2-7,CSATRQGYPEQYF,TGCAGTGCTACCCGACAGGGTTATCCCGAGCAGTACTTC
-,TRBV6-2/TRBV6-3,TRBD1,TRBJ1-2,CASSDGQGGYGYTF,TGTGCCAGCAGTGACGGACAGGGCGGCTATGGCTACACCTTC
-,TRBV20-1,TRBD1,TRBJ1-6,CSARLQGANSPLHF,TGCAGTGCTAGATTACAGGGGGCTAATTCACCCCTCCACTTT